Following are 13 T cell receptor beta chains from one sample sequenced in a study of beta chain features in type 1 diabetes. Reverse transcription of all isolated RNA meant that expressed TCRB transcripts were sequenced. TCRdb's table, derived via immunoSEQ multiplex PCR, lists solely in-frame clones and lacks some. This table has over 700,000 clones, roughly 15% appearing once. Material for sequencing was naive CD4+ T cells from blood. The receptors derive from a woman aged 18 to 35 in good health.

This clone was detected a few times. The chain uses TRBV28 and TRBJ2-7, with 10 bases fitting TRBD2. The CDR3 extends over 15 amino acids. The V and J ends lost 4 bases and 3 bases, in that order; junction bases with no gene match: 6. The V gene's germline CDR1 is MDHEN and CDR2 SYDVKM. CDR3 sequence reads: CASSYPGLAIYEQYF. CDR3 DNA: TGTGCCAGCAGTTACCCGGGACTAGCGATCTACGAGCAGTACTTC. The whole variable domain, remainder taken from reference TRBV28 and TRBJ2-7, is DVKVTQSSRYLVKRTGEKVFLECVQDMDHENMFWYRQDPGLGLRLIYFSYDVKMKEKGDIPEGYSVSREKKERFSLILESASTNQTSMYLCASSYPGLAIYEQYFGPGTRLTVT.

The genes are TRBV19 and TRBJ2-3; D gene unclear. V lost 5 bases, J lost 6 bases, and 9 bases lay in between. Germline-derived CDR1 and CDR2 are LNHDA and SQIVND (reference sequence). The CDR3 is 12 residues long. This CDR3 is CASSHLVDTQYF. In DNA form, the CDR3 reads TGTGCCAGTAGTCATTTAGTGGATACGCAGTATTTT. Drawing the rest from reference TRBV19 and TRBJ2-3, the complete variable domain is DGGITQSPKYLFRKEGQNVTLSCEQNLNHDAMYWYRQDPGQGLRLIYYSQIVNDFQKGDIAEGYSVSREKKESFPLTVTSAQKNPTAFYLCASSHLVDTQYFGPGTRLTVL.

This sequence joins TRBV5-4 and TRBJ2-5, with D maybe TRBD1 (6 bases). CDR3 length: 16 residues. The ends were cut back, 4 bases at V and 5 bases at J, with 21 bases in the middle. The germline V gene has CDR1 SGHNT and CDR2 YYREEE (reference sequence). Here the CDR3 reads CASSVPSQGALETQYF. CDR3 bases: TGTGCCAGCAGCGTACCTTCACAGGGCGCTTTGGAGACCCAGTACTTC.

In its sample, this clone was seen a few times. The chain recombines TRBV28 with TRBJ2-5; 12 bases are a match to TRBD2. Germline CDR1 MDHEN, CDR2 SYDVKM. Germline trimming cut 2 bases from V and 5 bases from J; bases unmatched to any gene: 3. The CDR3 covers 15 residues. The CDR3, as DNA: TGTGCCAGCAGTTTAGCTAGCGGGAGGGTGGAGACCCAGTACTTC. This translates into CASSLASGRVETQYF. The full variable domain, with the rest looked up from reference TRBV28 and TRBJ2-5, is DVKVTQSSRYLVKRTGEKVFLECVQDMDHENMFWYRQDPGLGLRLIYFSYDVKMKEKGDIPEGYSVSREKKERFSLILESASTNQTSMYLCASSLASGRVETQYFGPGTRLLVL.

The rearrangement joins TRBV4-3 to TRBJ2-7; D assignment may be TRBD1 or TRBD2 (5 bases each). CDR1 LGHNA and CDR2 YSLEER come from the germline V gene. With 0 bases removed from V and 2 bases from J, the gap between germline ends came to 14 bases. The CDR3 extends over 16 amino acids. The CDR3 bases are TGCGCCAGCAGCCAAGATATGGGACCTGTTACCTACGAGCAGTACTTC. Translated: CASSQDMGPVTYEQYF.

This clone was counted a few times. The V gene is TRBV18, the J gene TRBJ1-4; D uncertain. The CDR3 covers 16 residues. V dropped 1 base and J dropped 0 bases, with 9 bases sitting between them. The germline V gene has CDR1 KGHSH and CDR2 LQKENI. The CDR3 DNA sequence: TGTGCCAGCTCACCACAGGAACGAGCAACTAATGAAAAACTGTTTTTT. Protein sequence: CASSPQERATNEKLFF.

This rearrangement joins TRBV19 to TRBJ1-5; D is perhaps TRBD1 (6 bases). Germline V lookup: CDR1 LNHDA, CDR2 SQIVND (reference sequence). V lost 3 bases to trimming and J lost 6 bases, with 12 bases between them. CDR3 length: 14 residues. The CDR3 nucleotides read TGTGCCAGTAGTATCCTCGGGGGCGGTCAGCCCCAGCATTTT. Translation gives CASSILGGGQPQHF.

The chain links TRBV5-4 to TRBJ2-1; 7 bases are a match to TRBD2. Trimming took 0 bases from V and 11 from J; bases not matched to a gene: 2. CDR1 SGHNT and CDR2 YYREEE come from the germline V gene (reference sequence). The CDR3 has 12 amino acids. The CDR3 nucleotides are TGTGCCAGCAGCTTGGTGGGAGGGCAGCAGTTCTTC. This gives the protein CASSLVGGQQFF.

A remark on this clone: A read error may account for a junction end that differs from germline. The chain recombines TRBV15 with TRBJ2-5, with TRBD2 identical over 9 bases. CDR3 length equals 16 residues. Germline assignment: CDR1 LNHNV and CDR2 YYDKDF (reference sequence). CDR3 DNA sequence: TGTGCCACCAGCAGAGGCGGCGGGAGGGCCGAAGAGGCCCAGTACTTC. It specifies CATSRGGGRAEEAQYF.

This clone has a handful of counts. The V gene is TRBV5-1, the J gene TRBJ1-1; the D gene is possibly TRBD1 (5 bases). Germline V gene data show CDR1 as SGHRS and CDR2 as YFSETQ. This CDR3 is built from 14 residues. Trimming shortened V by 4 bases and J by 0 bases, and 10 bases separated the two germline ends. The CDR3 bases are TGCGCCAGCAGCCCGGGACGGTTGAACACTGAAGCTTTCTTT. This translates into CASSPGRLNTEAFF.

This clone was seen more than once but under ten times. The V gene is TRBV7-2, the J gene TRBJ2-5; 13 nucleotides agree with TRBD2. The V segment lost 5 bases and the J segment 4 bases; nucleotides outside the gene matches: 13. The germline CDR1 and CDR2 sequences are SGHTA and FQGNSA. This CDR3 spans 18 amino acids. DNA of the CDR3: TGTGCCAGCAGCCTCAAACCGACTAGCGGGAGGCTTGGAGAGACCCAGTACTTC. Its translation is CASSLKPTSGRLGETQYF. Based on the CDR3 plus reference TRBV7-2 and TRBJ2-5, the full variable domain is GAGVSQSPSNKVTEKGKDVELRCDPISGHTALYWYRQSLGQGLEFLIYFQGNSAPDKSGLPSDRFSAERTGGSVSTLTIQRTQQEDSAVYLCASSLKPTSGRLGETQYFGPGTRLLVL.

The table lists this clone with a few counts. J is TRBJ2-1 and V is TRBV2, with D possibly TRBD2 on 6 matching bases. V gave up 5 bases and J gave up 3 bases, with 8 bases separating them. This CDR3 comprises 13 residues. The germline gives CDR1 SNHLY, CDR2 FYNNEI. The CDR3 bases are TGTGCCAGCAGTTTTAGCGGCTACAATGAGCAGTTCTTC. This codes for CASSFSGYNEQFF.

The chain uses TRBV5-5 and TRBJ2-3; tentative D call: TRBD1 (6 bases). Trimming removed 4 bases from V and 3 bases from J, with 24 bases in between. Germline CDR1 SGHKS, CDR2 YYEKEE (reference sequence). This CDR3 has 18 residues. This chain's CDR3 is CASSPESGYRARTDTQYF. CDR3 bases: TGTGCCAGCAGCCCTGAATCGGGTTACAGGGCTCGGACAGATACGCAGTATTTT.